This entry is about one T cell receptor (beta chain). The antigen is unknown. The V and J ends lost 5 bases and 5 bases respectively, with 13 bases between them. Germline lookup yields CDR1 SQVTM and CDR2 ANQGSEA. The CDR3 is 12 residues long. The data originate from a study of T cells in localized non-small cell lung cancer. Study-level findings and limits: Multi-region tumor sequencing was not done, so intratumor heterogeneity could not be excluded. Uninvolved adjacent lung had higher T cell clonality than tumor and all other tissues.

TCRdb's copy holds only in-frame clones and misses some; the assay was immunoSEQ multiplex PCR. The sample lists 40,000 to 55,000 clones, approximately 80% occurring once. The sequencing used peripheral blood mononuclear cells, collected before any cancer treatment. This clonotype was obtained from a man aged 35 to 69 with stage III lung adenocarcinoma. The gene calls are TRBV29-1 and TRBJ2-7; a weak D match, TRBD1 (6 bases). CDR3 sequence (DNA): TGCAGCGTTCGACAGGAATCTAACGAGCAGTACTTC. It encodes CSVRQESNEQYF.